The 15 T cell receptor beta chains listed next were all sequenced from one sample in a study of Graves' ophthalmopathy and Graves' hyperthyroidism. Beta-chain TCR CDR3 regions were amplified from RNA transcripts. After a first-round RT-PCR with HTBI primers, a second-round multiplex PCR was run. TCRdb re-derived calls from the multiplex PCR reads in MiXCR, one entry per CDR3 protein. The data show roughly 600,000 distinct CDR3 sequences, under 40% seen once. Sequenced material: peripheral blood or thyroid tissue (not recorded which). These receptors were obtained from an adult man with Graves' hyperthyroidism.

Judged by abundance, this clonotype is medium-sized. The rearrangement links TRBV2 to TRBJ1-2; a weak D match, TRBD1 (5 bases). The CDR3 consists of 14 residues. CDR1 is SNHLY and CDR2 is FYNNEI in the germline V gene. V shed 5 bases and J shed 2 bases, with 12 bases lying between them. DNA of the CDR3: TGTGCCAGCAGTTTCCTCGGGACGAACTATGGCTACACCTTC. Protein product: CASSFLGTNYGYTF.

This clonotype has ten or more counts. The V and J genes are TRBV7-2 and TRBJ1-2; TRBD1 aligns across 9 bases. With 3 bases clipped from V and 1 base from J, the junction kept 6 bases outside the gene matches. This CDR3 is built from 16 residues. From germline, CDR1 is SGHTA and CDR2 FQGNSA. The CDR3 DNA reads TGTGCCAGCAGCTTTACCGGGACAGGGTTTAACTATGGCTACACCTTC. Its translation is CASSFTGTGFNYGYTF.

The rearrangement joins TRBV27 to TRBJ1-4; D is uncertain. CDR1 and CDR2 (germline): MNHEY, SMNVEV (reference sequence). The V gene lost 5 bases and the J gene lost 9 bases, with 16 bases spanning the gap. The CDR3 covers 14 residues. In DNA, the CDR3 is TGTGCCAGCAGTCCGTCCGGTGGAGGTCAAAAACTGTTTTTT. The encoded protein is CASSPSGGGQKLFF.

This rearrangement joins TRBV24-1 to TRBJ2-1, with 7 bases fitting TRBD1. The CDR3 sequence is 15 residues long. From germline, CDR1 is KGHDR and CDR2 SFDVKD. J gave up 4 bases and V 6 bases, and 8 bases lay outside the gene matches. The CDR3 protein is CATSYTGTAYNEQFF. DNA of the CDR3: TGTGCCACCAGTTACACCGGGACAGCGTACAATGAGCAGTTCTTC.

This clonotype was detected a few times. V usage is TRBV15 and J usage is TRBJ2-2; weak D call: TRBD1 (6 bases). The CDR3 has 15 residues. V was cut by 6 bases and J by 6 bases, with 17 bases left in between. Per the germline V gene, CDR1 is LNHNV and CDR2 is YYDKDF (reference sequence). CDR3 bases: TGTGCCACCAGTAGTCAGGGGTTGGAAGCCGGGGAGCTGTTTTTT. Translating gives CATSSQGLEAGELFF.

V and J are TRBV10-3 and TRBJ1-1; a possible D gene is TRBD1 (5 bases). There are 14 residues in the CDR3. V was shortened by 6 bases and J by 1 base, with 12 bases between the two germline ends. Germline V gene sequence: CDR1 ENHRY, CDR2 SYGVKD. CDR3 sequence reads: CAISLNTGNTEAFF. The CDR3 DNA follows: TGTGCCATCAGCCTAAACACAGGGAACACTGAAGCTTTCTTT.

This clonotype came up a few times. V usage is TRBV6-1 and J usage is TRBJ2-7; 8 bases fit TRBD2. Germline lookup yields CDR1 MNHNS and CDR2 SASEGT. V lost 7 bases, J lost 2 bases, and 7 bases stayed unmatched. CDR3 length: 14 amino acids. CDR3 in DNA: TGTGCCAGCATCCCAGCGGGAGCCCCCTACGAGCAGTACTTC. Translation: CASIPAGAPYEQYF.

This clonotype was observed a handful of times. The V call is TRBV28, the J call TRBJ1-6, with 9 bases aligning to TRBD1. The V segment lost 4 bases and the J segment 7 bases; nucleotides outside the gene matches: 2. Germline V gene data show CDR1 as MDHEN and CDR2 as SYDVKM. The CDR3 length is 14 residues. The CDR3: CASSYTGGNSPLHF. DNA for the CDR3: TGTGCCAGCAGTTACACAGGGGGCAATTCACCCCTCCACTTT.

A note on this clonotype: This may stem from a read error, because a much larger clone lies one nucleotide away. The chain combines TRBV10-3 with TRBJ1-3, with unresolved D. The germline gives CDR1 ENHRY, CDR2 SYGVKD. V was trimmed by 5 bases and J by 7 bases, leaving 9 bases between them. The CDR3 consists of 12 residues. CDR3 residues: CAISYEQNTIYF. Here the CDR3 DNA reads TGTGCCATCAGTTACGAACAGAACACCATATATTTT.

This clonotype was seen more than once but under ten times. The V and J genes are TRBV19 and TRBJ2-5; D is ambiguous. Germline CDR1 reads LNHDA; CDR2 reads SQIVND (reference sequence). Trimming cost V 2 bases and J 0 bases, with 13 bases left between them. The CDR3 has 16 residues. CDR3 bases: TGTGCCAGTAGTATACTCAGTTCCGGAAACCAAGAGACCCAGTACTTC. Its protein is CASSILSSGNQETQYF.

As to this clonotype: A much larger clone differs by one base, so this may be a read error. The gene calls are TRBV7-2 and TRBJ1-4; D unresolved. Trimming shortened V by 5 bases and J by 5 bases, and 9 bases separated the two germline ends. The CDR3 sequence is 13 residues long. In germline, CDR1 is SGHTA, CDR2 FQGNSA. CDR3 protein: CASSGTENEKLFF. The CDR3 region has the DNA TGTGCCAGCAGCGGAACAGAGAATGAAAAACTGTTTTTT.

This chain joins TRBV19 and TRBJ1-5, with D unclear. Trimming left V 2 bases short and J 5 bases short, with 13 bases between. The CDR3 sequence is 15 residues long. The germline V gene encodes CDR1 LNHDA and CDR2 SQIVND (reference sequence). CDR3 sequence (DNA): TGTGCCAGTAGTATATCGGTCAAGGGCGATCAGCCCCAGCATTTT. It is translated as CASSISVKGDQPQHF.

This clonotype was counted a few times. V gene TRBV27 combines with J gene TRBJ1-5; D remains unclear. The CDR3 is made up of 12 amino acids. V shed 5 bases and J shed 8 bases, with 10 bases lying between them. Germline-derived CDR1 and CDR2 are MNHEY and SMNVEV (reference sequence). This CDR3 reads CASSPMGKPQHF. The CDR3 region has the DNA TGTGCCAGCAGTCCAATGGGGAAGCCCCAGCATTTT.

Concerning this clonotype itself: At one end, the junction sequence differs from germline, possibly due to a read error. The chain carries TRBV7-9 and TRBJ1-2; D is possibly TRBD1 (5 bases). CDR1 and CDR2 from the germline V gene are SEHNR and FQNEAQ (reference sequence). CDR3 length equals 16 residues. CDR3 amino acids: CASSQDYRTSNHGYTF. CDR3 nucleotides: TGCGCCAGCAGCCAAGATTACAGGACCTCTAACCATGGCTACACCTTC.

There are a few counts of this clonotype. CDR3 DNA: TGTGCCAGCAGCCCTACCACGGGATCCTATAATTCACCCCTCCACTTT. This sequence encodes CASSPTTGSYNSPLHF. The chain has TRBV7-2 and TRBJ1-6; unclear D gene. The germline V gene encodes CDR1 SGHTA and CDR2 FQGNSA. V was shortened by 5 bases and J by 1 base, with 12 bases between the two germline ends. This CDR3 contains 16 residues.